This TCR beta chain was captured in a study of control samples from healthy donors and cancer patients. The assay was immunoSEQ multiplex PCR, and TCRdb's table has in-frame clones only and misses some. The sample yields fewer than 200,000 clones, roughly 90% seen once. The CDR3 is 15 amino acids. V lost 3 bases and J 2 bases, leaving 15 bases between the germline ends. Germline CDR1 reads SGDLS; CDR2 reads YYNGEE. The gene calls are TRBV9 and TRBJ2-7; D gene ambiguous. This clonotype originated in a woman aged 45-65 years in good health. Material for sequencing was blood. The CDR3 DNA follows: TGTGCCAGCAGCGAGGGAATGTGGGCCGCCTACGAGCAGTACTTC. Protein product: CASSEGMWAAYEQYF.